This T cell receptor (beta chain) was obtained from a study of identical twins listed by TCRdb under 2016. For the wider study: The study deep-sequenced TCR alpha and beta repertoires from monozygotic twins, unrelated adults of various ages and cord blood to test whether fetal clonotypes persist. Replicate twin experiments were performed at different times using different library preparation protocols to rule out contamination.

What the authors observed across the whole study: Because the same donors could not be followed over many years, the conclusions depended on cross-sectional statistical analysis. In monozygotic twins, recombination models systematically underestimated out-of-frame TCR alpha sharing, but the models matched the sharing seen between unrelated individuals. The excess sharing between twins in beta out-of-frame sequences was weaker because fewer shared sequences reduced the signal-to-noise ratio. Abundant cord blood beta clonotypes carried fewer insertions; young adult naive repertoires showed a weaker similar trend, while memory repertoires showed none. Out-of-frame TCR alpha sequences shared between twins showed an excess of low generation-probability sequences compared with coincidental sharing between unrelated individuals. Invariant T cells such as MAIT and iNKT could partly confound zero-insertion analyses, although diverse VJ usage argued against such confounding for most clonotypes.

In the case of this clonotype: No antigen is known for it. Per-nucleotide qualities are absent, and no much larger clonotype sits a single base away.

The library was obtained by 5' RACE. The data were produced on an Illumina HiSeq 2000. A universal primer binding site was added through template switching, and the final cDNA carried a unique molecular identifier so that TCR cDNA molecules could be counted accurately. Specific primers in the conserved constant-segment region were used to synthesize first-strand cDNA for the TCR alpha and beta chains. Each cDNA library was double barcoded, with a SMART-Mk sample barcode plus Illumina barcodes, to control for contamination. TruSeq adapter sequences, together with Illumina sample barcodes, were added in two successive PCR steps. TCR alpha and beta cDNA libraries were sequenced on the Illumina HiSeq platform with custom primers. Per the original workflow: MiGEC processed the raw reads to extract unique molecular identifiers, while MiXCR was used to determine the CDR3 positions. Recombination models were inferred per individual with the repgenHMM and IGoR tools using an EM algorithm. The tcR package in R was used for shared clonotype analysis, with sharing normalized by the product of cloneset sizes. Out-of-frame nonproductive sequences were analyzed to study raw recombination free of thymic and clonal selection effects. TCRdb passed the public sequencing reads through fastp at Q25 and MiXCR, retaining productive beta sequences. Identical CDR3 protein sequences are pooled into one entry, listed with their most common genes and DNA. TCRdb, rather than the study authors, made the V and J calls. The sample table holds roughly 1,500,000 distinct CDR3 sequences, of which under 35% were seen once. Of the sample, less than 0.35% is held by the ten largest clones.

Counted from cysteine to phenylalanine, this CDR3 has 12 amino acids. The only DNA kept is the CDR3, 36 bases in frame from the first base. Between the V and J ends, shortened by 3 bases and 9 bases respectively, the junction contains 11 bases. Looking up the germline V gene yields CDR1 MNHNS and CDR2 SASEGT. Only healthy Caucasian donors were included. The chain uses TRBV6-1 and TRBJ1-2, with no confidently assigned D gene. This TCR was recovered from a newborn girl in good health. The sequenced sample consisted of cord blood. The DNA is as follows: TGTGCCAGCAGTGAGGTCAGTGAAAGCTACACCTTC. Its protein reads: CASSEVSESYTF.